The rows below give T cell receptor beta chains drawn from one sample of a study of cytomegalovirus exposure and HLA in healthy donors. Sequenced by immunoSEQ multiplex PCR; TCRdb stores in-frame clones only, minus some. The sample records around 150,000 clones, approximately 70% being singletons. Sequenced material: PBMCs. The receptors shown here come from a man aged 40-49 years in good health and CMV-seropositive. CDR3s include the opening cysteine and the closing phenylalanine or tryptophan. A D gene is named only where the DNA matches it firmly. Size tells how often a clone was seen (once, few, many) or the class of an expanded clone, and some rows leave it out.

J gene | V gene | D gene | clone size | CDR3 DNA | CDR3 protein
TRBJ2-1 | TRBV6-4 | TRBD2 | . | TGTGCCAGCAGTCCCGATAGCGGGGGGCCTTACAATGAGCAGTTCTTC | CASSPDSGGPYNEQFF
TRBJ2-2 | TRBV7-8 | TRBD2 | few | TGTGCCAGCAGCCTTGGGACTAGCGGGGGGGGGAGGACCGGGGAGCTGTTTTTT | CASSLGTSGGGRTGELFF
TRBJ1-6 | TRBV5-6 | . | . | TGTGCCAGCAGCTTGTACAGGGAGAGCTCCTATAATTCACCCCTCCACTTT | CASSLYRESSYNSPLHF
TRBJ2-5 | TRBV7-8 | TRBD1 | . | TGTGCCAGCAGGGACAGGGTCGGGGAGACCCAGTACTTC | CASRDRVGETQYF
TRBJ1-1 | TRBV27 | . | . | TGTGCCAGCAGATTTCGAACAGCTAACACTGAAGCTTTCTTT | CASRFRTANTEAFF
TRBJ2-6 | TRBV2 | . | . | TGTGCCAGCAGTTACAGACCTTCTGGGGCCAACGTCCTGACTTTC | CASSYRPSGANVLTF
TRBJ2-3 | TRBV4-2 | TRBD2 | . | TGTGCCAGCAGCCAAGGACGACTAGCTAAGGCAGATACGCAGTATTTT | CASSQGRLAKADTQYF
TRBJ2-7 | TRBV29-1 | . | . | TGCAGCGCATGGGACAACGAGCAGTACTTC | CSAWDNEQYF
TRBJ1-6 | TRBV5-5 | . | . | TGTGCCAGCAGCTTGAGAGGGGGACCCCTCCACTTT | CASSLRGGPLHF
TRBJ2-2 | TRBV7-8 | . | once | TGTGCCAGCAGCCCCACCGACGAGGGATGGCTGTTTTTT | CASSPTDEGWLFF
TRBJ2-3 | TRBV15 | . | . | TGTGCCACCAGCAGAGATCCCGGGGGGCGGGGAGATACGCAGTATTTT | CATSRDPGGRGDTQYF